A single sample is the source of the 26 T cell receptor beta chains below, sequenced in a study of vaccination effects on CD4 cells after COVID-19. TCRdb's copy holds only in-frame clones and misses some; the assay was immunoSEQ multiplex PCR. The data contain about 34,000 clones, around 73% of them singletons. No antigen is known for these receptors. Expansion of antigen-specific CD4+ T cells with viral peptide pools was carried out by the ViraFEST assay before sequencing. Following culture for more than 9 days, CD4+ T cells were isolated. No vaccinee had earlier SARS-CoV-2 infection, and nucleocapsid antibodies were negative. The sequences come from CD4+ T cells from PBMCs cultured with HCoV-OC43 spike peptides, collected before COVID-19 vaccination. The sample's subset: HCoV-OC43 spike overlapping peptide pool stimulation. The receptor set was obtained from a human donor who received a COVID-19 vaccine.

The chain joins TRBV27 to TRBJ2-4; a possible D gene is TRBD1 (6 bases). In germline, CDR1 is MNHEY, CDR2 SMNVEV (reference sequence). V lost 2 bases to trimming and J lost 1 base, with 6 bases between them. The CDR3 contains 14 residues. The CDR3 coding sequence is TGTGCCAGCAGTTTACAGGGGGCCAAAAACATTCAGTACTTC. Its translation: CASSLQGAKNIQYF.

This clone has just a few counts. The V call is TRBV28, the J call TRBJ1-6, with D tentatively TRBD1 (6 bases). CDR3 length: 14 residues. V was pared by 1 base and J by 10 bases, with 11 bases between. CDR1 MDHEN and CDR2 SYDVKM come from the germline V gene. As DNA, the CDR3 is TGTGCCAGCAGTTTATCAGGGGAAAGATCACCCCTCCACTTT. Its protein is CASSLSGERSPLHF.

This clone was recorded a few times. This chain uses TRBV19 with TRBJ1-5; maybe TRBD1 (5 bases). Per germline, CDR1 LNHDA and CDR2 SQIVND (reference sequence). The CDR3 contains 15 residues. The V gene lost 3 bases and the J gene lost 4 bases, with 13 bases spanning the gap. The CDR3 DNA reads TGTGCCAGTAGTATGCCAGGGCTGGGGAATCAGCCCCAGCATTTT. Protein product: CASSMPGLGNQPQHF.

There are a few counts of this clone. The V and J genes are TRBV9 and TRBJ1-1; D is uncertain. Trimming took 0 bases from V and 1 from J, leaving 16 bases between them. This CDR3 is 17 amino acids long. Germline V gene data show CDR1 as SGDLS and CDR2 as YYNGEE. The DNA for the CDR3 is TGTGCCAGCAGCGTAGCCCCTCCAGGTTTGGGGAACACTGAAGCTTTCTTT. Translating gives CASSVAPPGLGNTEAFF.

The rearrangement joins TRBV15 to TRBJ2-7, with TRBD1 as a possible D gene (6 bases). Germline V gene sequence: CDR1 LNHNV, CDR2 YYDKDF (reference sequence). V lost 1 base, J lost 6 bases, and 19 bases lay in between. The CDR3 is 16 residues long. CDR3 in DNA: TGTGCCACCAGCAGAGGCCAGACTAAACAGGGTAGCGAGCAGTACTTC. It encodes CATSRGQTKQGSEQYF.

V usage is TRBV7-6 and J usage is TRBJ2-7, with 8 bases matching TRBD1. This CDR3 is 16 amino acids long. V trimming: 3 bases; J trimming: 0 bases; junction bases outside the gene matches: 7. Germline values: CDR1 SGHVS, CDR2 FNYEAQ. The CDR3 nucleotides read TGTGCCAGCAGCTTCGGAACCGGGACAGGCTCCTACGAGCAGTACTTC. Its translation: CASSFGTGTGSYEQYF.

This clone was detected only a few times. The chain recombines TRBV5-4 with TRBJ1-4; D is undetermined. Trimming left V 1 base short and J 2 bases short, with 18 bases between. The germline CDR1 and CDR2 sequences are SGHNT and YYREEE (reference sequence). This CDR3 region has 18 residues. The CDR3 nucleotides are TGTGCCAGCAGCTTGCAGGCCAGCCAGTTGGGGACTAATGAAAAACTGTTTTTT. Amino acids: CASSLQASQLGTNEKLFF.

This clone has more than one count but fewer than ten. The rearrangement joins TRBV6-1 to TRBJ2-7, with a tentative D call TRBD2 (6 bases). There are 15 residues in the CDR3. V was pared by 3 bases and J by 9 bases, with 21 bases between. Germline assignment: CDR1 MNHNS and CDR2 SASEGT. The CDR3: CASSETPLAGRVQYF. DNA for the CDR3: TGTGCCAGCAGTGAGACCCCCTTGGCGGGACGGGTGCAGTACTTC.

This chain joins TRBV6-5 and TRBJ2-4; D is ambiguous. V was shortened by 7 bases and J by 0 bases, with 7 bases between the two germline ends. There are 13 residues in the CDR3. CDR1 is MNHEY, CDR2 SVGAGI, per germline. Written as DNA, the CDR3 is TGTGCCAGCACCTCCTTAGCCAAAAACATTCAGTACTTC. This sequence encodes CASTSLAKNIQYF.

The chain links TRBV4-2 to TRBJ2-3; TRBD2 is a possible D gene (7 bases). Trimming took 0 bases from V and 0 from J, leaving 28 bases between them. This CDR3 region has 22 residues. CDR1 and CDR2 (germline): LGHNA, YNFKEQ. CDR3 DNA: TGTGCCAGCAGCCAAGATAGTAGAGGGGGGGGCAGAAATTGGACTAGCACAGATACGCAGTATTTT. Its protein product is CASSQDSRGGGRNWTSTDTQYF.

The CDR3, as DNA: TGTGCCAGCAGTTTGCGCAGAGATAACAATGAGCAGTTCTTC. Translation: CASSLRRDNNEQFF. This chain joins TRBV27 and TRBJ2-1; D call uncertain. Germline-derived CDR1 and CDR2 are MNHEY and SMNVEV (reference sequence). The CDR3 extends over 14 amino acids. V was shortened by 3 bases and J by 5 bases, with 11 bases between the two germline ends.

J is TRBJ2-3 and V is TRBV29-1, with D perhaps TRBD1 (6 bases). This CDR3 has 15 residues. Trimming took off 4 bases at V and 3 bases at J, with 17 bases between the two ends. Germline values: CDR1 SQVTM, CDR2 ANQGSEA. As DNA, the CDR3 is TGCAGCGTTGTTAGTGCAGGGGCACGGACAGATACGCAGTATTTT. This sequence encodes CSVVSAGARTDTQYF.

This clone was seen a single time. V is TRBV27 and J is TRBJ1-1; no definite D call. Trimming took 4 bases from V and 0 from J, leaving 6 bases between them. The CDR3 runs 13 residues. CDR1 and CDR2 from the germline V gene are MNHEY and SMNVEV (reference sequence). CDR3 DNA: TGTGCCAGCAGTTGGCTGCTGAACACTGAAGCTTTCTTT. This codes for CASSWLLNTEAFF.

The chain carries TRBV27 and TRBJ2-7; TRBD1 matches at 7 bases. The J segment lost 0 bases and the V segment lost 2 bases, leaving 4 bases of the junction unmatched. This CDR3 spans 15 amino acids. Per the germline V gene, CDR1 is MNHEY and CDR2 is SMNVEV (reference sequence). DNA of the CDR3: TGTGCCAGCAGTTTAACGACAGGGAGCTCCTACGAGCAGTACTTC. Its protein is CASSLTTGSSYEQYF.

V is TRBV28 and J is TRBJ2-2; D is uncertain. Germline assignment: CDR1 MDHEN and CDR2 SYDVKM. The ends were cut back, 3 bases at V and 2 bases at J, with 10 bases in the middle. This CDR3 comprises 15 residues. CDR3 amino acids: CASSFLGSNTGELFF. As DNA, the CDR3 is TGTGCCAGCAGTTTCTTAGGATCCAACACCGGGGAGCTGTTTTTT. The full variable domain, its missing parts supplied by reference TRBV28 and TRBJ2-2, is DVKVTQSSRYLVKRTGEKVFLECVQDMDHENMFWYRQDPGLGLRLIYFSYDVKMKEKGDIPEGYSVSREKKERFSLILESASTNQTSMYLCASSFLGSNTGELFFGEGSRLTVL.

V gene TRBV29-1 combines with J gene TRBJ1-1, with D tentatively TRBD1 (5 bases). V lost 6 bases and J 5 bases, leaving 16 bases between the germline ends. This CDR3 is built from 13 residues. The germline V gene has CDR1 SQVTM and CDR2 ANQGSEA. CDR3 bases: TGCAGCGTGTCCAGGGCGGTGGGGACTGAAGCTTTCTTT. Translation: CSVSRAVGTEAFF.

This clone was seen a handful of times. The CDR3 DNA is TGCGCCAGTGCCGGGACTAGCGCTTACAATGAGCAGTTCTTC. Translated: CASAGTSAYNEQFF. The chain employs TRBV5-1 and TRBJ2-1, with TRBD2 identical over 10 bases. This CDR3 is built from 14 residues. Trimming took 8 bases from V and 4 from J; bases not matched to a gene: 6. Germline CDR1 is SGHRS and CDR2 is YFSETQ.

This rearrangement joins TRBV5-4 to TRBJ1-5; D unresolved. The CDR3 totals 13 residues. CDR1 is SGHNT, CDR2 YYREEE, per germline (reference sequence). Trimming took off 4 bases at V and 7 bases at J, with 12 bases between the two ends. The CDR3 here is CASSPAGGQPQHF. In DNA, the CDR3 is TGTGCCAGCAGCCCGGCGGGCGGCCAGCCCCAGCATTTT.

The V and J genes are TRBV19 and TRBJ1-1; D unclear. Trimming cost V 5 bases and J 1 base, with 11 bases left between them. This CDR3 comprises 14 residues. Per the germline V gene, CDR1 is LNHDA and CDR2 is SQIVND (reference sequence). The CDR3 protein is CASSLRRANTEAFF. The CDR3 DNA is TGTGCCAGTAGTTTGAGACGGGCGAACACTGAAGCTTTCTTT.

The V and J genes are TRBV2 and TRBJ1-4; a weak D match, TRBD1 (6 bases). Germline values: CDR1 SNHLY, CDR2 FYNNEI. V lost 5 bases, J lost 3 bases, and 10 bases lay in between. There are 14 residues in the CDR3. In DNA form, the CDR3 reads TGTGCCAGCAGTACAGGGTGGCCTAATGAAAAACTGTTTTTT. This gives the protein CASSTGWPNEKLFF.

The chain is built from TRBV4-2 and TRBJ2-1; 9 nucleotides align to TRBD2. This CDR3 has 15 amino acids. Germline CDR1 and CDR2: LGHNA and YNFKEQ. V trimming: 1 base; J trimming: 5 bases; junction bases outside the gene matches: 3. The CDR3 DNA sequence: TGTGCCAGCAGCCAAGGGCTAGCGGGACACAATGAGCAGTTCTTC. This gives the protein CASSQGLAGHNEQFF.

CDR3: CASSLSYTEAFF. The CDR3 DNA reads TGTGCCAGCAGTTTATCCTACACTGAAGCTTTCTTT. This chain uses TRBV28 with TRBJ1-1; D remains ambiguous. The CDR3 covers 12 residues. V was cut by 1 base and J by 3 bases, with 3 bases left in between. Germline loops: CDR1 MDHEN, CDR2 SYDVKM.

V is TRBV12-3 or TRBV12-4 and J is TRBJ2-1, with D possibly matching TRBD2 (6 bases). The CDR3 contains 13 residues. Trimming took off 6 bases at V and 5 bases at J, with 11 bases between the two ends. The chain's CDR3 is CASRRDFNNEQFF. In DNA, the CDR3 is TGTGCCAGCAGGAGGGACTTTAACAATGAGCAGTTCTTC.

V usage is TRBV3-1 (or the pseudogene TRBV3-2) and J usage is TRBJ2-7; 8 nucleotides line up with TRBD2. CDR3 length equals 15 residues. V shed 0 bases and J 1 base; nucleotides not matched to a gene: 2. The germline V gene has CDR1 LGHDT and CDR2 YNNKEL (reference sequence). CDR3 coding DNA: TGTGCCAGCAGCCAAGACGGGGGGGGATCCTACGAGCAGTACTTC. Amino acid sequence: CASSQDGGGSYEQYF.

This chain connects TRBV18 to TRBJ1-5; D gene unclear. Germline-derived CDR1 and CDR2 are KGHSH and LQKENI. This CDR3 is built from 13 residues. V was cut by 2 bases and J by 0 bases, with 2 bases left in between. The DNA for the CDR3 is TGTGCCAGCTCACCATATAGCAATCAGCCCCAGCATTTT. Its translation is CASSPYSNQPQHF. The full variable domain, its missing parts supplied by reference TRBV18 and TRBJ1-5, is NAGVMQNPRHLVRRRGQEARLRCSPMKGHSHVYWYRQLPEEGLKFMVYLQKENIIDESGMPKERFSAEFPKEGPSILRIQQVVRGDSAAYFCASSPYSNQPQHFGDGTRLSIL.

The V and J genes are TRBV28 and TRBJ2-7, with TRBD2 matching 9 bases. Germline lookup yields CDR1 MDHEN and CDR2 SYDVKM. There are 15 residues in the CDR3. J gave up 5 bases and V 1 base, and 6 bases lay outside the gene matches. The DNA for the CDR3 is TGTGCCAGCAGTTTATCCCAAGCGGGAGGTGACGAGCAGTACTTC. Protein: CASSLSQAGGDEQYF.